Only one count was recorded for the clone carrying this T cell receptor beta chain. CDR3 size: 14 residues. Germline CDR1 reads MDHEN; CDR2 reads SYDVKM. Trimming pared 6 bases from V and 2 bases from J, leaving 14 bases between. The record originates from a study of blood T cell repertoires in COVID-19. Libraries were prepared by immunoSEQ multiplex PCR; TCRdb keeps only in-frame clonotypes and omits some of them. The table lists about 180,000 clones, roughly nine tenths of them singletons. The chain employs TRBV28 and TRBJ2-7; a possible D gene is TRBD1 (6 bases). This sequence was found in a woman in her 40s with acute COVID-19. Sequencing was done on a sample of PBMCs or T cells enriched from blood (not recorded which). The CDR3 here is CASSSGQQPYEQYF. Written as DNA, the CDR3 is TGTGCCAGCAGCTCCGGACAGCAGCCCTACGAGCAGTACTTC.